The clone carrying this T cell receptor beta chain showed up many times. The data originate from a study of T-cell memory formation after mild COVID-19. About the study: Largely donor-specific TCR clusters were found.

Trimming pared 3 bases from V and 0 bases from J, leaving 3 bases between. The CDR3 covers 12 residues. The germline V gene encodes CDR1 KGHSH and CDR2 LQKENI. TCRdb re-called the 5' RACE reads with MiXCR, one entry per CDR3 protein. In the table there are 350,000 to 500,000 distinct CDR3 sequences, more than 20% of which are singletons. The TCR was taken from an adult woman who had mild COVID-19 (a few samples of this study predate the infection). Cell type and time point are not known. The chain carries TRBV18 and TRBJ2-7; D is uncertain. Sequences were obtained from PBMCs or a T cell subset sorted from them (not recorded which). The CDR3 DNA follows: TGTGCCAGCTCACCTAGCTCCTACGAGCAGTACTTC. Its protein is CASSPSSYEQYF.